This T cell receptor beta chain was profiled in a study of a mutant IDH1 vaccine in newly diagnosed glioma. Background on the study: The vaccination schedule gave patients eight doses in weeks 1, 3, 5, 7, 11, 15, 19 and 23. Treatment recipients were approximately 62% male and about 40% female, and their mean age was around 40 years.

Note on this clone: Its antigen is as yet unknown. The same CDR3 can be traced to other DNA sequences in this sample.

Method: immunoSEQ multiplex PCR; TCRdb's copy keeps in-frame clones and lacks some. The table lists tens of thousands of clones, roughly four fifths of them singletons. Time point of the sample: week 11, during vaccination. The investigators gave 300 ug of mutant IDH1 20-mer peptide in each vaccine dose, together with topical imiquimod. Study-level points and caveats: It seemed that pseudoprogression was not linked to changes in the top peripheral T cell clonotypes.

Sequenced material: PBMCs, taken from a glioma patient whose treatment included an IDH1 peptide vaccine. This clonotype was sampled from a man younger than 45 with glioma.

The CDR3 nucleotides are TGTGCCAGCAGCCTGTGGAATGAGCAGTTCTTC. Translation gives CASSLWNEQFF. The chain joins TRBV7-8 to TRBJ2-1; no definite D call. The V end lost 5 bases, the J end lost 7 bases, and 6 bases lay between the germline ends. Germline V gives CDR1 SGHVS, CDR2 FQNEAQ. The CDR3 totals 11 residues.